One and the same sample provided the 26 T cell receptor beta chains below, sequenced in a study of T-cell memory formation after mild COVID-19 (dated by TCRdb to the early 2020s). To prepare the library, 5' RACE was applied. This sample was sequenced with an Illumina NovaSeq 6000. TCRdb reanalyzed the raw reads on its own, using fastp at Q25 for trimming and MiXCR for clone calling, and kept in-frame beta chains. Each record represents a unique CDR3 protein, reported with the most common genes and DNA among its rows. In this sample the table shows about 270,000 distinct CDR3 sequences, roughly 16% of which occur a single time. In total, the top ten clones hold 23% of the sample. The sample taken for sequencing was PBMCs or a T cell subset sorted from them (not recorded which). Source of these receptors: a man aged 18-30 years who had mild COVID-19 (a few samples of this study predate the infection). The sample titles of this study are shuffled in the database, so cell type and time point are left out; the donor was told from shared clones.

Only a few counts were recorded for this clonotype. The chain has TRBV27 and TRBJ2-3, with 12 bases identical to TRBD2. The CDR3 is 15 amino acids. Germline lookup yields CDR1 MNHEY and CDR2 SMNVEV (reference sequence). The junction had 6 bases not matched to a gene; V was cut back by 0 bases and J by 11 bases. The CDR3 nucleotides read TGTGCCAGCAGTTTATCAACTAGCGGGGGGTTGAGGCAGTATTTT. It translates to CASSLSTSGGLRQYF.

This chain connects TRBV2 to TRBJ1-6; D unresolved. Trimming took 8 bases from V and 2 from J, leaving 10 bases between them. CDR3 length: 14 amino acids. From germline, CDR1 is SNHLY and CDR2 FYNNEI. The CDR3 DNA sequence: TGTGCCAGCCTTCGCCGGCCCTATAATTCACCCCTCCACTTT. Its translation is CASLRRPYNSPLHF.

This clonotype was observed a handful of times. The CDR3 sequence is CASSLERGGFAVEQYF. The CDR3 DNA sequence: TGTGCCAGCAGCTTGGAGCGGGGGGGCTTCGCAGTCGAGCAGTACTTC. V and J are TRBV5-5 and TRBJ2-7, with 10 bases fitting TRBD2. Germline V lookup: CDR1 SGHKS, CDR2 YYEKEE (reference sequence). V lost 0 bases to trimming and J lost 6 bases; unmatched junction nucleotides: 9. This CDR3 has 16 amino acids.

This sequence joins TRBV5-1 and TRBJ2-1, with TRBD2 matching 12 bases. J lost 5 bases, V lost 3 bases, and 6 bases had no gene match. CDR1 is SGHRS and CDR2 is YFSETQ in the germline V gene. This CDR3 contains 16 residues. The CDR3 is CASSSSGGAFHNEQFF. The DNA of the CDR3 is TGCGCCAGCAGCTCTAGCGGGGGGGCATTCCACAATGAGCAGTTCTTC.

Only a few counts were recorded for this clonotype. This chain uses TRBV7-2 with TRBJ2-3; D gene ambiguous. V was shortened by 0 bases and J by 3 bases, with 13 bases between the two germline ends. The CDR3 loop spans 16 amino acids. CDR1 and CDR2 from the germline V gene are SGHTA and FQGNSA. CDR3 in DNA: TGTGCCAGCAGCTTAGCCGCCGGCTGGGGTACAGATACGCAGTATTTT. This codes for CASSLAAGWGTDTQYF.

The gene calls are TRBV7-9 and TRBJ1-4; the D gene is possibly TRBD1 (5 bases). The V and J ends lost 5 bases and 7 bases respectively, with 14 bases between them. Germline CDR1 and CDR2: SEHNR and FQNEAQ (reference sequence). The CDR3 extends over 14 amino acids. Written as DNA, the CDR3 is TGTGCCAGCAGCACCGGGGCGGCGGGTGAAAAACTGTTTTTT. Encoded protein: CASSTGAAGEKLFF.

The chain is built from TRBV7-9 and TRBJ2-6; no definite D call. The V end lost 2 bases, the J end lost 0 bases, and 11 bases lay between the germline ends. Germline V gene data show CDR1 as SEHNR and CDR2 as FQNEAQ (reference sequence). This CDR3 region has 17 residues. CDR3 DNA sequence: TGTGCCAGCAGCTTACTTGACGGAATCTCTGGGGCCAACGTCCTGACTTTC. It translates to CASSLLDGISGANVLTF.

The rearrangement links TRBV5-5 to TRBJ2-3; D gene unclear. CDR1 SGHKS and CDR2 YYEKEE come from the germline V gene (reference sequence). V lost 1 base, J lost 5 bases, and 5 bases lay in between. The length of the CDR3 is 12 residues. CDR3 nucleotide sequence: TGTGCCAGCAGCTTGTTTGGAGATACGCAGTATTTT. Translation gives CASSLFGDTQYF.

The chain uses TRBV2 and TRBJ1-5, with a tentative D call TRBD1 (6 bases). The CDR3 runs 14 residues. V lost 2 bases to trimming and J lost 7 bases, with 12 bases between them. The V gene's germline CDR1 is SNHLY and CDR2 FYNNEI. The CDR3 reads CASSESRGSQPQHF. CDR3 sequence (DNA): TGTGCCAGCAGTGAATCCAGGGGAAGCCAGCCCCAGCATTTT.

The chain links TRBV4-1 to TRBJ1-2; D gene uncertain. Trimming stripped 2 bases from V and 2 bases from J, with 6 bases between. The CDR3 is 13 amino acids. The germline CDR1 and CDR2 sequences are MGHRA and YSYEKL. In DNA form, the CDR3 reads TGCGCCAGCAGCCAAATTTCCAACTATGGCTACACCTTC. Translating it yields CASSQISNYGYTF.

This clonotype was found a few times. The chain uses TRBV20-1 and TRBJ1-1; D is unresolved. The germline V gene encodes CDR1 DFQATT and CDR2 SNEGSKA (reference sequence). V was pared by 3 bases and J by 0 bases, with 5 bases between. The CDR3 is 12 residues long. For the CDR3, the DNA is TGCAGTGCTAGTTATTTGAACACTGAAGCTTTCTTT. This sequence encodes CSASYLNTEAFF.

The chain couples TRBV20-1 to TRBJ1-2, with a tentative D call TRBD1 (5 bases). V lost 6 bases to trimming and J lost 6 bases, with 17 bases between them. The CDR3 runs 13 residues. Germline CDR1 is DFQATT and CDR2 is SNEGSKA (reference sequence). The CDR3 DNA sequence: TGCAGTGCGAAGGGGACTACGGATCATGGCTACACCTTC. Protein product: CSAKGTTDHGYTF.

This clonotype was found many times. The CDR3 coding sequence is TGTGCCAGCAGCTTATTTGGTAGGCTCTACTACAATGAGCAGTTCTTC. The encoded protein is CASSLFGRLYYNEQFF. This chain joins TRBV7-2 and TRBJ2-1; D gene unclear. This CDR3 has 16 residues. Germline CDR1 reads SGHTA; CDR2 reads FQGNSA. Between the trimmed V and J ends, which lost 2 bases and 3 bases, there was a span of 14 bases.

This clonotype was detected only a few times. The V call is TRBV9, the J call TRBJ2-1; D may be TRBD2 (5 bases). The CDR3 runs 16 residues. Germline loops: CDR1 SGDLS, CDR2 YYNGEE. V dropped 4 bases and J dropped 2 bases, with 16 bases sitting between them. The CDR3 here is CASSSEGRKTYNEQFF. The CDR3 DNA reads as TGTGCCAGCAGCTCTGAGGGAAGAAAAACCTACAATGAGCAGTTCTTC.

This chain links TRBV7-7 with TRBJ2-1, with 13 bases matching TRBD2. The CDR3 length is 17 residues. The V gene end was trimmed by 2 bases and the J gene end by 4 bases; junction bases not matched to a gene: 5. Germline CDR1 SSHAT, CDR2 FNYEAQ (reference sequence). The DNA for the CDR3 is TGTGCCAGCAGCTTATCCTGGACTAGCGGGGGATACAATGAGCAGTTCTTC. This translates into CASSLSWTSGGYNEQFF. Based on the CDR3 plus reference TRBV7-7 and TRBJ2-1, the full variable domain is GAGVSQSPRYKVTKRGQDVTLRCDPISSHATLYWYQQALGQGPEFLTYFNYEAQPDKSGLPSDRFSAERPEGSISTLTIQRTEQRDSAMYRCASSLSWTSGGYNEQFFGPGTRLTVL.

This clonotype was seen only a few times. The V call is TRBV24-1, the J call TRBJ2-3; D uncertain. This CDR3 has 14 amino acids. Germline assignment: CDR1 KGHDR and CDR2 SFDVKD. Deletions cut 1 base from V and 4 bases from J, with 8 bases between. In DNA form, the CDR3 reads TGTGCCACCAGTGATTTCTCATCCTCAGATACGCAGTATTTT. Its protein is CATSDFSSSDTQYF.

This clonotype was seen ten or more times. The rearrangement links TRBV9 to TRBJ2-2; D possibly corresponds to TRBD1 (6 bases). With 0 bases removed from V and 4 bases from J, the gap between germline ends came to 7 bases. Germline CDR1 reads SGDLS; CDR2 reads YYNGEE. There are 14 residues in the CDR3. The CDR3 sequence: CASSVGGGTGELFF. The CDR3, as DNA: TGTGCCAGCAGCGTAGGAGGGGGCACCGGGGAGCTGTTTTTT.

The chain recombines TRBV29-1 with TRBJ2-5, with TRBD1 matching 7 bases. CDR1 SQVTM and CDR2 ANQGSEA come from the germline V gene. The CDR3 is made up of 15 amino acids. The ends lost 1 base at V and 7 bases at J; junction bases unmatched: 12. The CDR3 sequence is CSVEVGTDNAGTQYF. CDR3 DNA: TGCAGCGTTGAAGTCGGGACAGACAATGCGGGGACCCAGTACTTC.

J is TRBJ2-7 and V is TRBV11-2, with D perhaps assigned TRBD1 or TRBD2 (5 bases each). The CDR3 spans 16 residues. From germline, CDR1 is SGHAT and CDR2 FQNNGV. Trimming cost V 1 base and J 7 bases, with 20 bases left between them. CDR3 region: CASSLVKGRAWGEQYF. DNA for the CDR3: TGTGCCAGCAGCTTAGTCAAGGGGAGAGCTTGGGGGGAGCAGTACTTC.

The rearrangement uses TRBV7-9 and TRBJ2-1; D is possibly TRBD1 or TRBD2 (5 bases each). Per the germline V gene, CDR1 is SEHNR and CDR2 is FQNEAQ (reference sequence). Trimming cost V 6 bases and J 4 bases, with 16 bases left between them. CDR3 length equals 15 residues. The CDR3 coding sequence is TGTGCCAGCAGACGCTTTGGGGACCCTTACAATGAGCAGTTCTTC. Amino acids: CASRRFGDPYNEQFF.

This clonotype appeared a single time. CDR3 in amino acids: CATGLDHRGGQETQYF. For the CDR3, the DNA is TGTGCCACCGGACTAGATCACAGGGGAGGTCAAGAGACCCAGTACTTC. The chain uses TRBV28 and TRBJ2-5; the D gene could be TRBD1 or TRBD2 (7 bases each). The length of the CDR3 is 16 residues. V was trimmed by 10 bases and J by 2 bases, leaving 23 bases between them. Per the germline V gene, CDR1 is MDHEN and CDR2 is SYDVKM.

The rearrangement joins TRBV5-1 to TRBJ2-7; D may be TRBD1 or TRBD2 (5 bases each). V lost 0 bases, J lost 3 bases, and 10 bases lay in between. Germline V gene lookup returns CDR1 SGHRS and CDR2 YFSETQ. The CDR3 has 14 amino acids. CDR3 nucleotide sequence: TGCGCCAGCAGCTTGGAGGGACCCAGCTACGAGCAGTACTTC. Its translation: CASSLEGPSYEQYF.

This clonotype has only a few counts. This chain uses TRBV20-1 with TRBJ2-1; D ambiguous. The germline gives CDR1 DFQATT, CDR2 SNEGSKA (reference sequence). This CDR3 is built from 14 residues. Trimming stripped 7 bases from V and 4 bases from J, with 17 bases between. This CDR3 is CSVLPPAPYNEQFF. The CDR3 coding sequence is TGCAGTGTTTTGCCCCCGGCCCCTTACAATGAGCAGTTCTTC.

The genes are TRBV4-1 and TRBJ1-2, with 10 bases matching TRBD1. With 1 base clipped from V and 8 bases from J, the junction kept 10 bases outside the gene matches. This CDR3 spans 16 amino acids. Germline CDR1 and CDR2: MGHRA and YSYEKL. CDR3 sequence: CASSQVRPGQGTGYTF. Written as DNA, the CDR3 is TGCGCCAGCAGCCAAGTAAGACCGGGACAGGGGACGGGCTACACCTTC.

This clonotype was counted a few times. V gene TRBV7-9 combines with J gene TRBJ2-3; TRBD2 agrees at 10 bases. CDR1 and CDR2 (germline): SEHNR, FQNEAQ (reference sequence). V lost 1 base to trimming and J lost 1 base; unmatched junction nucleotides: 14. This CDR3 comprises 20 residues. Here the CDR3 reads CASSLGFGTSVSGGTDTQYF. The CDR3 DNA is TGTGCCAGCAGCTTAGGCTTTGGGACTAGCGTGTCGGGTGGCACAGATACGCAGTATTTT.

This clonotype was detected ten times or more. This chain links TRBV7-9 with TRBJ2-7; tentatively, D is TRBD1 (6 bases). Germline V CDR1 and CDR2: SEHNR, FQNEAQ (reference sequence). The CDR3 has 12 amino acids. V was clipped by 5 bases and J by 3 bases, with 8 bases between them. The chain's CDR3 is CASSRDNYEQYF. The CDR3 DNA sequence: TGTGCCAGCAGCCGGGACAACTACGAGCAGTACTTC.